One and the same sample provided the 20 T cell receptor beta chains below, sequenced in a study of T-cell reconstitution after alpha-beta-depleted transplantation in children. Unique molecular identifiers were incorporated into the prepared TCRbeta library. TCRdb independently ran MiXCR on the PCR reads; one entry per CDR3 protein. This table holds approximately 500,000 distinct CDR3 sequences, about 10% found once. Source: PBMCs, taken before TCRalphabeta/CD19-depleted stem cell transplant. The receptors derive from a child between 2 and 9 years old with inherited bone marrow failure, due to receive a stem cell transplant.

Many counts were recorded for this clonotype. DNA of the CDR3: TGCGCCAGCAGCTTGGGCTCAGGTGCGAACACTGAAGCTTTCTTT. It codes for CASSLGSGANTEAFF. The J gene is TRBJ1-1, the V gene TRBV5-1; D remains ambiguous. The germline V and J ends were trimmed by 0 bases and 1 base, with 10 bases remaining between them. Germline CDR1 reads SGHRS; CDR2 reads YFSETQ. There are 15 residues in the CDR3.

This rearrangement joins TRBV9 to TRBJ1-3; 9 bases match TRBD1. Germline trimming cut 5 bases from V and 7 bases from J; bases unmatched to any gene: 1. Looked up from germline, CDR1 is SGDLS and CDR2 is YYNGEE. The CDR3 runs to 12 residues. CDR3 in amino acids: CASSGQGNTIYF. The CDR3 DNA is TGTGCCAGCAGTGGACAGGGGAACACCATATATTTT.

As for this clonotype: Given the absence of the conserved phenylalanine or tryptophan at the CDR3 end, a read error is likely. The chain carries TRBV6-6 and TRBJ2-5; TRBD1 matches 7 bases. The CDR3 runs to 13 residues. Germline values: CDR1 MNHNY, CDR2 SVGAGI (reference sequence). Trimming removed 6 bases from V and 4 bases from J; junction bases left unmatched: 5. The CDR3 DNA reads TGTGCCAGCAGCCCGGCAGGGGGAGAGACCCAGTACTGC. Protein: CASSPAGGETQYC.

Only a few counts were recorded for this clonotype. The J gene is TRBJ1-4, the V gene TRBV12-3 or TRBV12-4, with D hard to call. Deletions cut 6 bases from V and 0 bases from J, with 14 bases between. The CDR3 spans 16 residues. The CDR3 DNA reads TGTGCCAGCAGCCCCGGGCCCTATGCAACTAATGAAAAACTGTTTTTT. Its protein product is CASSPGPYATNEKLFF.

This clonotype was seen repeatedly, ten times or more. The rearrangement links TRBV24-1 to TRBJ1-5; D ambiguous. Between the trimmed V and J ends, which lost 4 bases and 4 bases, there was a span of 7 bases. Germline V gene data show CDR1 as KGHDR and CDR2 as SFDVKD. The CDR3 consists of 13 residues. The CDR3 DNA is TGTGCCACCAGTGAGTCAGATAATCAGCCCCAGCATTTT. Translation gives CATSESDNQPQHF.

This clonotype was counted at least ten times. This chain connects TRBV27 to TRBJ2-7; D unclear. V lost 5 bases and J lost 0, with 5 bases in between. The CDR3 has 12 amino acids. Germline CDR1 reads MNHEY; CDR2 reads SMNVEV (reference sequence). The CDR3 loop is CASSGSSYEQYF. The CDR3 DNA sequence: TGTGCCAGCAGTGGGTCCTCCTACGAGCAGTACTTC.

This clonotype was counted ten times or more. The CDR3 reads CAIKEPYREETQYF. DNA for the CDR3: TGTGCCATCAAAGAGCCCTACAGGGAAGAGACCCAGTACTTC. This chain joins TRBV10-3 and TRBJ2-5; tentative D call: TRBD1 (6 bases). The CDR3 totals 14 residues. In germline, CDR1 is ENHRY, CDR2 SYGVKD. Trimming took 7 bases from V and 3 from J, leaving 15 bases between them.

The count of this clonotype is one. A much larger clone differs by one base, so this may be a read error. The chain carries TRBV4-3 and TRBJ1-1; the D gene is possibly TRBD1 (5 bases). The CDR3 is made up of 15 amino acids. Germline V gene data show CDR1 as LGHNA and CDR2 as YSLEER. Written as DNA, the CDR3 is TGCGCCAGCAGCCAAGATGCAGGGCTGAACGCTGAAGCTTTCTTT. This encodes CASSQDAGLNAEAFF.

This clonotype was seen ten or more times. This chain links TRBV4-3 with TRBJ2-5; D is ambiguous. This CDR3 is built from 15 residues. Germline assignment: CDR1 LGHNA and CDR2 YSLEER. V lost 0 bases and J 5 bases, leaving 13 bases between the germline ends. The CDR3 loop is CASSQESAGWETQYF. In DNA form, the CDR3 reads TGCGCCAGCAGCCAAGAATCGGCCGGGTGGGAGACCCAGTACTTC.

The chain couples TRBV4-1 to TRBJ2-7; 16 nucleotides align to TRBD2. Germline loops: CDR1 MGHRA, CDR2 YSYEKL. V trimming: 4 bases; J trimming: 13 bases; junction bases outside the gene matches: 13. The CDR3 is made up of 16 amino acids. The CDR3 spells CASSRLPPGLAGGLYF. In nucleotides, the CDR3 is TGCGCCAGCAGCCGCCTTCCCCCGGGACTAGCGGGAGGGTTATACTTC.

A remark on this clonotype: This may arise from a read error, as a much more abundant clone is one base away. The V and J genes are TRBV5-1 and TRBJ2-7; TRBD2 matches at 9 bases. This CDR3 comprises 15 residues. Germline loops: CDR1 SGHRS, CDR2 YFSETQ. The CDR3 sequence is CASSLLAGETYEQNF. CDR3 coding DNA: TGCGCCAGCAGCTTGTTAGCGGGAGAGACCTACGAGCAGAACTTC.

This clonotype has at least ten counts. Its ends do not fully match the called genes, so a read error is possible. In DNA, the CDR3 is TGCGCCAGCACCCAAGATGCCTACACCGGGGAGCTGTTTTTT. It codes for CASTQDAYTGELFF. The chain combines TRBV4-1 with TRBJ2-2; unclear D gene. This CDR3 is built from 14 residues. Germline values: CDR1 MGHRA, CDR2 YSYEKL.

This clonotype was observed a handful of times. The chain has TRBV20-1 and TRBJ2-5, with 15 bases lining up with TRBD2. The ends lost 0 bases at V and 1 base at J; junction bases unmatched: 0. The CDR3 consists of 16 residues. CDR1 and CDR2 (germline): DFQATT, SNEGSKA (reference sequence). The CDR3 sequence: CSAREGLAGGQETQYF. CDR3 coding DNA: TGCAGTGCTAGAGAGGGACTAGCGGGAGGCCAAGAGACCCAGTACTTC.

As to this clonotype: It may be a read error: a sequence one base away is much more abundant. The chain links TRBV12-3 or TRBV12-4 to TRBJ2-7; 7 bases match TRBD2. The length of the CDR3 is 13 residues. The CDR3 sequence is CASSSGLVYKQYF. Here the CDR3 DNA reads TGTGCCAGCAGCTCAGGACTAGTCTACAAGCAGTACTTC.

This clonotype has ten or more counts. The gene calls are TRBV27 and TRBJ2-1, with 8 bases fitting TRBD2. CDR3 length: 15 residues. Germline V gene sequence: CDR1 MNHEY, CDR2 SMNVEV (reference sequence). The V segment lost 2 bases and the J segment 4 bases; nucleotides outside the gene matches: 4. CDR3 amino acids: CASSLVLAEYNEQFF. Here the CDR3 DNA reads TGTGCCAGCAGTTTAGTACTAGCGGAGTACAATGAGCAGTTCTTC.

In this sample, this clonotype turned up many times. This chain connects TRBV7-2 to TRBJ2-3, with TRBD2 matching over 10 bases. The V gene end was trimmed by 5 bases and the J gene end by 2 bases; junction bases not matched to a gene: 10. CDR1 and CDR2 (germline): SGHTA, FQGNSA. The length of the CDR3 is 17 residues. DNA of the CDR3: TGTGCCAGCAGCCCCGGCTTCCTAGCGGGAGCCACAGATACGCAGTATTTT. It codes for CASSPGFLAGATDTQYF.

Regarding this clonotype: This may be a read error: a much more frequent sequence differs by one nucleotide. The CDR3 nucleotides read TGTGCCAGCAGTGTGGACTCGAACAATGAGCAGTTCTTC. The encoded protein is CASSVDSNNEQFF. The chain joins TRBV12-3 or TRBV12-4 to TRBJ2-1; D possibly corresponds to TRBD2 (5 bases). The germline V and J ends were trimmed by 5 bases and 5 bases, with 10 bases remaining between them. This CDR3 contains 13 residues.

This clonotype was recorded many times. This chain connects TRBV12-3 or TRBV12-4 to TRBJ1-3; D not certain. The CDR3 consists of 13 residues. V gave up 3 bases and J gave up 5 bases, with 8 bases separating them. CDR3 sequence: CASSFYPRNTIYF. The CDR3, as DNA: TGTGCCAGCAGTTTTTACCCTAGAAACACCATATATTTT.

This clonotype was observed at least ten times. This chain uses TRBV4-3 with TRBJ1-2; possibly TRBD1 for D (5 bases). Germline CDR1 reads LGHNA; CDR2 reads YSLEER. The length of the CDR3 is 14 residues. Between the trimmed V and J ends, which lost 1 base and 3 bases, there was a span of 9 bases. CDR3 sequence reads: CASSQGKQDYGYTF. In DNA form, the CDR3 reads TGCGCCAGCAGCCAAGGGAAACAGGACTATGGCTACACCTTC.

This clonotype was counted only a few times. The chain couples TRBV29-1 to TRBJ2-7; D gene uncertain. The CDR3 runs to 13 residues. Per the germline V gene, CDR1 is SQVTM and CDR2 is ANQGSEA. Trimming pared 5 bases from V and 1 base from J, leaving 12 bases between. CDR3 residues: CSVWAGGSYEQYF. The CDR3 nucleotides are TGCAGCGTTTGGGCCGGCGGTTCCTACGAGCAGTACTTC.